This record looks at one T cell receptor (beta chain) sequence and its context. This entry is derived from a study of type 1 and type 2 diabetes patients. For the study at large: Donors were type 1 diabetes, type 2 diabetes, or nondiabetic controls.

Amplification started from genomic DNA. Multiplex PCR with 30 forward and 13 reverse primers amplified the TCR beta CDR3. MiXCR, run by TCRdb on the multiplex PCR reads, gives a single entry per CDR3 protein. There are 250,000 or so distinct CDR3 sequences in the sample; more than 45% occur only once, and approximately 15% lies in the top ten. The CDR3 runs to 13 residues. V shed 6 bases and J 2 bases; nucleotides not matched to a gene: 3. Germline V gene sequence: CDR1 SNHLY, CDR2 FYNNEI. About 9.7 milliliters of peripheral blood were collected from each participant. The V call is TRBV2, the J call TRBJ2-7, with 8 nucleotides matching TRBD1. Sequenced material: peripheral blood mononuclear cells (PBMCs). This receptor was identified in a young man with type 2 diabetes. The CDR3 protein is CASSQGAAYEQYF. CDR3 sequence (DNA): TGTGCCAGCAGCCAGGGGGCCGCCTACGAGCAGTACTTC.